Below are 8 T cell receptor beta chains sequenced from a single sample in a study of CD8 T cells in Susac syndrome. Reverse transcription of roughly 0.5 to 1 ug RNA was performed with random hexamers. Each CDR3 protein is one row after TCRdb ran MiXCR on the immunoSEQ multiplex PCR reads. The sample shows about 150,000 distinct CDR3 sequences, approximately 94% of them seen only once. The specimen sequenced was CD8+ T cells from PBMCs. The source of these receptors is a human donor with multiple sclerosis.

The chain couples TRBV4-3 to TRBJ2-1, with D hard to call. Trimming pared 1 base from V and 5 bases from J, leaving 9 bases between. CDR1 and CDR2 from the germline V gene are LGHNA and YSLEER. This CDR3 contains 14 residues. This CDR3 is CASSQGARDNEQFF. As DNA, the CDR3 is TGCGCCAGCAGCCAAGGGGCCAGAGACAATGAGCAGTTCTTC.

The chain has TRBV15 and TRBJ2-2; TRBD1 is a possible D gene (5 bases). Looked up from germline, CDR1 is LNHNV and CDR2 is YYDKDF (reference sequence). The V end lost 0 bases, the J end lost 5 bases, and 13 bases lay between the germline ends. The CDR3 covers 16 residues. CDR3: CATSRDRAAPTGELFF. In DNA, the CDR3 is TGTGCCACCAGCAGAGACAGGGCAGCTCCTACCGGGGAGCTGTTTTTT.

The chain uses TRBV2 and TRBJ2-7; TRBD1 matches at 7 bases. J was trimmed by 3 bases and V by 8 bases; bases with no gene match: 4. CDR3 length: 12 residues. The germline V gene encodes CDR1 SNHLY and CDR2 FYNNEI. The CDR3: CASLTGNYEQYF. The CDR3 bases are TGTGCCAGCCTGACAGGGAACTACGAGCAGTACTTC.

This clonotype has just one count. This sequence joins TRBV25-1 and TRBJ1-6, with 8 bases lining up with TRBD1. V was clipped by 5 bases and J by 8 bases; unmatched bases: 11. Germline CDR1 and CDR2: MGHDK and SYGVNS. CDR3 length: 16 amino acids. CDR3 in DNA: TGTGCCAGCAGTCTGGGAACGACAGGGGATGATTCACCCCTCCACTTT. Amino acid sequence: CASSLGTTGDDSPLHF.

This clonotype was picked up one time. The CDR3 spells CASSLGRGPTDTQYF. CDR3 bases: TGTGCCAGCAGCTTGGGTAGGGGACCCACAGATACGCAGTATTTT. The chain carries TRBV7-6 and TRBJ2-3; D is perhaps TRBD1 or TRBD2 (5 bases each). This CDR3 is built from 15 residues. Germline CDR1 SGHVS, CDR2 FNYEAQ. The V end lost 3 bases, the J end lost 2 bases, and 12 bases lay between the germline ends.

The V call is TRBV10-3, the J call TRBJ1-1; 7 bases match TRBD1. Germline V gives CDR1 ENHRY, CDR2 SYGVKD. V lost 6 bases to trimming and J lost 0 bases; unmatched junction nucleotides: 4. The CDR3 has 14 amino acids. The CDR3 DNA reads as TGTGCCATCAGAGACAGGGACGTGAACACTGAAGCTTTCTTT. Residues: CAIRDRDVNTEAFF.

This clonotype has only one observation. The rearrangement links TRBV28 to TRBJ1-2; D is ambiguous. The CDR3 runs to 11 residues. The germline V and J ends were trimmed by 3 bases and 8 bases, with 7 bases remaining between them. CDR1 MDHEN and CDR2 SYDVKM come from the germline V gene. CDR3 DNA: TGTGCCAGCAGTTTGTCCCGGGGCTACACCTTC. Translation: CASSLSRGYTF.

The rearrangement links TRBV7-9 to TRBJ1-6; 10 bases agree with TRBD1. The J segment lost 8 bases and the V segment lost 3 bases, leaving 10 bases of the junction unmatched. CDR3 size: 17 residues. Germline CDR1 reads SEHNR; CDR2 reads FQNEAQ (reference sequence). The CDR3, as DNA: TGTGCCAGCAGCTTTACGCTCCCCGGGACAGGGGATTCACCCCTCCACTTT. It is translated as CASSFTLPGTGDSPLHF. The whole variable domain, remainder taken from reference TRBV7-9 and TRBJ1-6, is DTGVSQNPRHKITKRGQNVTFRCDPISEHNRLYWYRQTLGQGPEFLTYFQNEAQLEKSRLLSDRFSAERPKGSFSTLEIQRTEQGDSAMYLCASSFTLPGTGDSPLHFGNGTRLTVT.